This T cell receptor (beta chain) was observed in a study of shared clonotypes between healthy human individuals. Germline lookup yields CDR1 SGHTA and CDR2 FQGTGA. The CDR3 length is 15 residues. V dropped 3 bases and J dropped 4 bases, with 10 bases sitting between them. On this clone itself: Its specificity is unknown. Other DNA sequences from this sample encode an identical CDR3 as well.

General study points: In contrast to clonotypes shared by all four donors, non-shared clonotypes had lower generation probabilities.

At the deep level, the assay was run. Only in-frame clones appear in the TCRdb table, and some are missing; sequencing was by immunoSEQ multiplex PCR. This table has around 2.5 million clones, 93% appearing once. Sequencing was performed on naive CD4+ T cells from PBMCs. Subset described: CD45RA+ positively selected. This chain joins TRBV7-3 and TRBJ2-6; unclear D gene. This sequence was found in a young man in good health. Some clones in this sample may be carry-over from other donors' samples. CDR3 sequence (DNA): TGTGCCAGCAGCTTGAGAGGCGCCGGGGCCAACGTCCTGACTTTC. Translated: CASSLRGAGANVLTF. The full variable domain, in which reference TRBV7-3 and TRBJ2-6 provide the parts outside the CDR3, is GAGVSQTPSNKVTEKGKYVELRCDPISGHTALYWYRQSLGQGPEFLIYFQGTGAADDSGLPNDRFFAVRPEGSVSTLKIQRTERGDSAVYLCASSLRGAGANVLTFGAGSRLTVL.